Below are 25 T cell receptor beta chains sequenced from a single sample in a study of tumor-infiltrating lymphocytes in oesophageal squamous cell carcinoma. TCRdb analysed the PCR reads with MiXCR anew, one entry per CDR3 protein. The sample comprises approximately 13,000 distinct CDR3 sequences, roughly three fifths of which are singletons, and around a third rests with the top ten. Sequenced sample: esophageal tumor tissue. These receptors were collected from a female donor with esophageal squamous cell carcinoma.

This clonotype was found once. The rearrangement joins TRBV27 to TRBJ2-2; the match to TRBD1 covers 7 bases. The CDR3 is made up of 17 amino acids. Per germline, CDR1 MNHEY and CDR2 SMNVEV (reference sequence). J was trimmed by 1 base and V by 6 bases; bases with no gene match: 11. The CDR3 sequence is CASRRVTGNKNTGELFF. DNA for the CDR3: TGTGCCAGCAGGCGCGTGACAGGGAACAAGAACACCGGGGAGCTGTTTTTT.

V usage is TRBV7-8 and J usage is TRBJ1-2; the D gene is possibly TRBD1 (5 bases). Germline lookup yields CDR1 SGHVS and CDR2 FQNEAQ. The CDR3 sequence is 12 residues long. The germline V and J ends were trimmed by 5 bases and 8 bases, with 12 bases remaining between them. The CDR3 DNA is TGTGCCAGCAGCCCCTGGGGGAAGGGCTACACCTTC. Translation: CASSPWGKGYTF.

This chain joins TRBV7-3 and TRBJ1-1; no reliable D call. Matching the DNA end better, TRBJ2-2 makes the J call doubtful. The CDR3 is 14 amino acids. Per germline, CDR1 SGHTA and CDR2 FQGTGA. The CDR3 region has the DNA TGTGCCAGCAGATCGGACGGGAACACCGGGGAGCTGTTTTTT. Its protein product is CASRSDGNTGELFF.

This chain joins TRBV7-2 and TRBJ2-3; D gene unclear. V lost 3 bases and J 2 bases, leaving 12 bases between the germline ends. Germline lookup yields CDR1 SGHTA and CDR2 FQGNSA. The CDR3 sequence is 15 residues long. The CDR3 protein is CASSLAGLITDTQYF. For the CDR3, the DNA is TGTGCCAGCAGCTTGGCAGGCCTAATCACAGATACGCAGTATTTT. Combining the CDR3 with reference TRBV7-2 and TRBJ2-3 gives the whole variable domain GAGVSQSPSNKVTEKGKDVELRCDPISGHTALYWYRQSLGQGLEFLIYFQGNSAPDKSGLPSDRFSAERTGGSVSTLTIQRTQQEDSAVYLCASSLAGLITDTQYFGPGTRLTVL.

This clonotype was observed many times. The chain has TRBV6-4 and TRBJ1-1, with TRBD1 identical over 7 bases. Germline V CDR1 and CDR2: MRHNA, SNTAGT. With 8 bases clipped from V and 13 bases from J, the junction kept 10 bases outside the gene matches. The CDR3 loop spans 11 amino acids. CDR3 loop: CASSETGRYFF. In DNA, the CDR3 is TGTGCCAGCTCCGAGACAGGGAGGTATTTCTTT.

This clonotype has ten or more counts. The V and J genes are TRBV10-3 and TRBJ1-3, with D possibly being TRBD1 (6 bases). CDR1 is ENHRY, CDR2 SYGVKD, per germline. This CDR3 comprises 16 residues. V was cut by 1 base and J by 6 bases, with 16 bases left in between. The CDR3 spells CAISELGGQYKNTIYF. As DNA, the CDR3 is TGTGCCATCAGTGAGTTGGGAGGACAGTATAAAAACACCATATATTTT.

The chain links TRBV7-4 to TRBJ2-7, with no clear D. V was trimmed by 5 bases and J by 4 bases, leaving 12 bases between them. This CDR3 comprises 13 residues. The V gene's germline CDR1 is SGHVT and CDR2 SQSDAQ. CDR3 in DNA: TGTGCCAGCAGCACTGACAATCTTTACGAGCAGTACTTC. This encodes CASSTDNLYEQYF.

CDR3 region: CASSPHTDRVLEQYF. The CDR3 DNA reads as TGTGCCAGCAGTCCCCACACAGACAGGGTCCTCGAGCAGTACTTC. The V and J genes are TRBV6-6 and TRBJ2-3, with TRBD1 identical over 7 bases. The assigned J gene may be wrong: the sequence end matches TRBJ2-7 better. The CDR3 spans 15 residues. CDR1 and CDR2 from the germline V gene are MNHNY and SVGAGI (reference sequence).

Ten or more counts support this clonotype. The rearrangement joins TRBV7-6 to TRBJ1-1, with D possibly being TRBD1 (5 bases). Trimming pared 5 bases from V and 5 bases from J, leaving 18 bases between. Germline-derived CDR1 and CDR2 are SGHVS and FNYEAQ. The CDR3 runs 15 residues. The CDR3 DNA sequence: TGTGCCAGCAGCCCAACCGGGACGGGGGGGACTGAAGCTTTCTTT. It specifies CASSPTGTGGTEAFF.

Concerning this clonotype itself: The CDR3 ends on some other residue instead of the conserved phenylalanine or tryptophan, so this is likely a read error. Because the CDR3's place on the DNA is in doubt, the DNA is left out and the CDR3 is given as listed by TCRdb. The chain recombines TRBV5-4 with TRBJ2-3; the table assigns TRBD2, which was not confirmed against the DNA. From its first to its last residue, the CDR3 has 17 amino acids. Germline CDR1 SGHNT, CDR2 YYREEE (reference sequence). The CDR3 here is CASIKREGGEDEQYFGP.

The gene calls are TRBV7-6 and TRBJ2-3; D uncertain. The J call may be incorrect, as the DNA end agrees better with TRBJ1-1. Germline loops: CDR1 SGHVS, CDR2 FNYEAQ. This CDR3 spans 13 amino acids. The CDR3 reads CASSLQTNTEAFF. CDR3 bases: TGTGCCAGCAGCTTACAGACAAACACTGAAGCTTTCTTT.

The J gene is TRBJ2-3, the V gene TRBV7-4, with a weak D call TRBD1 (6 bases). The end of the DNA aligns better with TRBJ1-1, so the J call may be wrong. The CDR3 extends over 14 amino acids. Germline V gene sequence: CDR1 SGHVT, CDR2 SQSDAQ. The CDR3: CASSALGGQAEAFF. As DNA, the CDR3 is TGTGCCAGCAGCGCACTGGGGGGGCAGGCTGAAGCTTTCTTT.

The chain joins TRBV7-6 to TRBJ2-5; the D gene could be TRBD1 or TRBD2 (6 bases each). Trimming cost V 5 bases and J 4 bases, with 14 bases left between them. Germline-derived CDR1 and CDR2 are SGHVS and FNYEAQ. CDR3 length: 14 amino acids. CDR3 bases: TGTGCCAGCAGCCTAGGAGGGGGAGGAGAGACCCAGTACTTC. Translated: CASSLGGGGETQYF.

The CDR3 is CASSESSSGTETQYF. CDR3 nucleotide sequence: TGTGCCAGCAGTGAATCTTCATCGGGGACCGAGACCCAGTACTTC. V and J are TRBV25-1 and TRBJ2-4; D may correspond to TRBD1 or TRBD2 (5 bases each). The assigned J gene may be wrong: the sequence end matches TRBJ2-5 better. This CDR3 is 15 amino acids long. Per germline, CDR1 MGHDK and CDR2 SYGVNS.

The V call is TRBV7-6, the J call TRBJ2-5; D is possibly TRBD1 or TRBD2 (5 bases each). V was trimmed by 1 base and J by 4 bases, leaving 7 bases between them. Germline V gives CDR1 SGHVS, CDR2 FNYEAQ. CDR3 size: 13 residues. CDR3: CASSLVGGETQYF. As DNA, the CDR3 is TGTGCCAGCAGCTTAGTTGGGGGAGAGACCCAGTACTTC.

This clonotype qualifies as medium-sized. The rearrangement links TRBV10-3 to TRBJ2-5; tentatively, D is TRBD1 (7 bases). The CDR3 loop spans 15 amino acids. Trimming took 7 bases from V and 4 from J, leaving 19 bases between them. Looked up from germline, CDR1 is ENHRY and CDR2 is SYGVKD. The CDR3 DNA reads as TGTGCCATCAAGACCTATGTGGAGGGGGCAGAGACCCAGTACTTC. It is translated as CAIKTYVEGAETQYF.

The J gene is TRBJ2-7, the V gene TRBV7-3; possible D gene TRBD2, 7 bases. V was pared by 2 bases and J by 0 bases, with 11 bases between. The CDR3 runs to 15 residues. Germline CDR1 and CDR2: SGHTA and FQGTGA. In DNA, the CDR3 is TGTGCCAGCAGCTTAGAGGGGGGGAGCTCCTACGAGCAGTACTTC. Its protein is CASSLEGGSSYEQYF.

The rearrangement links TRBV7-3 to TRBJ2-3, with D unclear. Germline CDR1 and CDR2: SGHTA and FQGTGA. The CDR3 has 14 residues. V was pared by 3 bases and J by 2 bases, with 9 bases between. CDR3 sequence: CASSLNGLTDTQYF. CDR3 sequence (DNA): TGTGCCAGCAGCTTGAATGGCCTCACAGATACGCAGTATTTT.

On this clonotype itself: One junction end disagrees with the germline gene, perhaps due to a read error. This chain uses TRBV7-6 with TRBJ2-5, with TRBD2 identical over 14 bases. Germline V CDR1 and CDR2: SGHVS, FNYEAQ. This CDR3 has 15 residues. The CDR3 DNA is TGTGCTAGCAGCCGACTAGCGGGGGGGGTAGATACGCAGTACTTC. It specifies CASSRLAGGVDTQYF. The variable domain in full, completed from reference TRBV7-6 and TRBJ2-5, reads GAGVSQSPRYKVTKRGQDVALRCDPISGHVSLYWYRQALGQGPEFLTYFNYEAQQDKSGLPNDRFSAERPEGSISTLTIQRTEQRDSAMYRCASSRLAGGVDTQYFGPGTRLLVL.

A remark on this clonotype: A clone one base away is much larger, so this may be a read error. This chain uses TRBV7-6 with TRBJ2-5, with 10 bases lining up with TRBD2. Germline trimming cut 0 bases from V and 11 bases from J; bases unmatched to any gene: 12. The germline V gene has CDR1 SGHVS and CDR2 FNYEAQ. This CDR3 contains 16 residues. As DNA, the CDR3 is TGTGCCAGCAGCTTAGCCACGGCTAGCGGGAGCAATGAGCAGTACTTC. This translates into CASSLATASGSNEQYF.

This clonotype is large. The chain has TRBV7-3 and TRBJ1-1, with D perhaps TRBD1 (6 bases). The CDR3 has 15 residues. The germline V and J ends were trimmed by 5 bases and 0 bases, with 13 bases remaining between them. Germline lookup yields CDR1 SGHTA and CDR2 FQGTGA. The chain's CDR3 is CASSHTGGLNTEAFF. CDR3 DNA: TGTGCCAGCAGCCACACCGGGGGGCTGAACACTGAAGCTTTCTTT.

The rearrangement links TRBV2 to TRBJ2-7; tentatively, D is TRBD2 (6 bases). Germline assignment: CDR1 SNHLY and CDR2 FYNNEI. The CDR3 is 12 residues long. Trimming took off 2 bases at V and 7 bases at J, with 9 bases between the two ends. In nucleotides, the CDR3 is TGTGCCAGCAGTGAACGAGGGAGGGAGCAGTACTTC. Translation gives CASSERGREQYF.

The CDR3 loop is CASSYGRWRGGRDYNEQFF. The CDR3 DNA sequence: TGTGCCAGCAGTTACGGAAGGTGGCGGGGCGGGAGGGACTACAATGAGCAGTTCTTC. This sequence joins TRBV6-4 and TRBJ2-1; 9 positions match TRBD2. From germline, CDR1 is MRHNA and CDR2 SNTAGT. V lost 5 bases to trimming and J lost 3 bases; unmatched junction nucleotides: 17. This CDR3 has 19 residues.

This clonotype has a count of ten or more. The chain couples TRBV20-1 to TRBJ2-3; 7 bases match TRBD1. The J call may not be correct, given that the DNA end is closer to TRBJ2-7. The CDR3 has 14 residues. Germline CDR1 DFQATT, CDR2 SNEGSKA (reference sequence). CDR3 DNA: TGCAGTGCTAGCTGGTGGACAGGAGAGGGCGAGCAGTACTTC. Translating gives CSASWWTGEGEQYF.

This clonotype was seen a few times. The chain is built from TRBV27 and TRBJ2-1, with a weak D call TRBD1 (6 bases). Judging by the DNA end, TRBJ2-7 fits better; the J call may be wrong. The CDR3 is 15 amino acids. Germline CDR1 is MNHEY and CDR2 is SMNVEV (reference sequence). The CDR3 protein is CASSPSRTGTYEQYF. CDR3 DNA: TGTGCCAGCAGTCCAAGCCGAACAGGGACCTACGAGCAGTACTTC.